This T cell receptor (beta chain) was retrieved from a study of cytomegalovirus exposure and HLA in healthy donors. The PCR used 60 Vbeta and 13 Jbeta primers. Profiling relied on immunoSEQ multiplex PCR, and the TCRdb table lists in-frame clones only, not all of them. Here the sample spans tens of thousands of clones, about three quarters being singletons. Donors in the study were healthy people who gave bone marrow. The germline CDR1 and CDR2 sequences are GTSNPN and SVGIG (reference sequence). The CDR3 is 17 amino acids. Trimming shortened V by 0 bases and J by 0 bases, and 16 bases separated the two germline ends.

This chain uses TRBV30 with TRBJ2-3; D gene uncertain. This clonotype was obtained from a woman aged 40 to 50 in good health and CMV-seropositive. Sample: PBMCs. CDR3 DNA: TGTGCCTGGAGTGTACTTAGAATATCAACTAGCACAGATACGCAGTATTTT. Translating it yields CAWSVLRISTSTDTQYF.